What follows are 15 T cell receptor beta chains derived from one specimen sequenced in a study of human T cells and chemical hapten exposure. A single record per CDR3 protein comes from TCRdb applying MiXCR to the RACE reads. Of tens of thousands of distinct CDR3 sequences listed, over 9.5% are singletons. Sample time point: patch test 2, 6 weeks after DPC sensitization. Specified treatment: therapeutic diphenylcyclopropenone sensitization with weekly scalp DPC. This specimen was whole blood, taken in connection with sensitization to the hapten diphenylcyclopropenone (DPC). These receptors originate from a woman in her forties or fifties with alopecia areata. Some clones in this sample may be carry-over from other donors' samples.

This clonotype was observed at least ten times. This sequence joins TRBV3-1 and TRBJ2-4; the match to TRBD1 covers 7 bases. The CDR3 covers 19 residues. The ends lost 4 bases at V and 2 bases at J; junction bases unmatched: 17. Germline values: CDR1 LGHDT, CDR2 YNNKEL (reference sequence). The CDR3: CASSLNYGDSISSKNIQYF. CDR3 coding DNA: TGTGCCAGCAGCCTTAATTATGGGGACAGCATCTCTTCCAAAAACATTCAGTACTTC.

This clonotype was recorded a few times. This chain connects TRBV5-5 to TRBJ1-6; TRBD1 might be the D (5 bases). V dropped 0 bases and J dropped 9 bases, with 13 bases sitting between them. CDR1 and CDR2 (germline): SGHKS, YYEKEE (reference sequence). The CDR3 is 15 residues long. CDR3 amino acids: CASSLAGGRVSPLHF. The CDR3 DNA sequence: TGTGCCAGCAGCTTGGCGGGGGGACGTGTTTCACCCCTCCACTTT.

This chain links TRBV7-9 with TRBJ2-7, with D hard to call. V was clipped by 0 bases and J by 1 base, with 7 bases between them. The germline V gene encodes CDR1 SEHNR and CDR2 FQNEAQ (reference sequence). The CDR3 extends over 14 amino acids. Written as DNA, the CDR3 is TGTGCCAGCAGCTTAGCAGGAGATTCCTACGAGCAGTACTTC. Amino acids: CASSLAGDSYEQYF.

This clonotype was recorded at least ten times. V gene TRBV7-2 combines with J gene TRBJ2-3, with a possible D match to TRBD2 (5 bases). This CDR3 has 15 residues. CDR1 SGHTA and CDR2 FQGNSA come from the germline V gene. The germline V and J ends were trimmed by 2 bases and 1 base, with 10 bases remaining between them. The CDR3 loop reads CASSLPAGGTDTQYF. The CDR3 DNA sequence: TGTGCCAGCAGCTTACCGGCGGGCGGCACAGATACGCAGTATTTT. The full variable domain, completed using reference TRBV7-2 and TRBJ2-3, is GAGVSQSPSNKVTEKGKDVELRCDPISGHTALYWYRQSLGQGLEFLIYFQGNSAPDKSGLPSDRFSAERTGGSVSTLTIQRTQQEDSAVYLCASSLPAGGTDTQYFGPGTRLTVL.

There are many counts of this clonotype. CDR3 sequence: CASSATGKDSPLHF. For the CDR3, the DNA is TGTGCCAGCAGTGCCACAGGGAAGGACTCACCCCTCCACTTT. V is TRBV6-1 and J is TRBJ1-6; perhaps TRBD1 as D (6 bases). Trimming left V 4 bases short and J 10 bases short, with 14 bases between. The CDR3 covers 14 residues. Germline V gene sequence: CDR1 MNHNS, CDR2 SASEGT.

The chain joins TRBV2 to TRBJ2-7; 8 positions match TRBD2. The V gene's germline CDR1 is SNHLY and CDR2 FYNNEI. This CDR3 region has 15 residues. V lost 5 bases to trimming and J lost 3 bases; unmatched junction nucleotides: 9. The CDR3: CASSRELAGNYEQYF. The CDR3 bases are TGTGCCAGCAGTCGAGAATTAGCGGGAAACTACGAGCAGTACTTC.

CDR3 DNA sequence: TGCGCCAGCAGTATCGGGACAGGGGGCTCTGGAAACACCATATATTTT. Residues: CASSIGTGGSGNTIYF. V gene TRBV10-2 combines with J gene TRBJ1-3; 11 bases fit TRBD1. There are 16 residues in the CDR3. The germline V gene encodes CDR1 WSHSY and CDR2 SAAADI. V shed 5 bases and J 0 bases; nucleotides not matched to a gene: 3.

A few counts support this clonotype. The chain uses TRBV20-1 and TRBJ2-7, with TRBD2 matching 16 bases. This CDR3 region has 17 residues. Germline V gene lookup returns CDR1 DFQATT and CDR2 SNEGSKA (reference sequence). With 1 base clipped from V and 6 bases from J, the junction kept 9 bases outside the gene matches. For the CDR3, the DNA is TGCAGTGCTAGAGCGGCGGGACTAGCGGGAGGGCCCCGCGAGCAGTACTTC. It specifies CSARAAGLAGGPREQYF.

This clonotype appeared a few times. The chain combines TRBV12-3 or TRBV12-4 with TRBJ2-1; D might be TRBD1 or TRBD2, each matching 6 bases. Trimming left V 6 bases short and J 5 bases short, with 11 bases between. This CDR3 is built from 13 residues. The CDR3 DNA reads as TGTGCCAGCAGCCGGGGGCTTGACAATGAGCAGTTCTTC. It is translated as CASSRGLDNEQFF.

This clonotype has just one count. An end of the junction does not agree with germline; a read error may underlie this. The chain has TRBV7-6 and TRBJ2-7, with D unclear. CDR3 size: 14 residues. Germline CDR1 and CDR2: SGHVS and FNYEAQ. CDR3 in amino acids: CVSSLSLDSYEQYF. The CDR3 coding sequence is TGTGTCAGCAGCTTATCTCTAGACTCCTACGAGCAGTACTTC.

This clonotype has ten or more counts. The chain links TRBV20-1 to TRBJ1-5; unclear D gene. The CDR3 is 12 residues long. The V end lost 4 bases, the J end lost 6 bases, and 10 bases lay between the germline ends. In germline, CDR1 is DFQATT, CDR2 SNEGSKA (reference sequence). The CDR3 DNA sequence: TGCAGTGCTACCCCCGGGAGTCAGCCCCAGCATTTT. Protein product: CSATPGSQPQHF.

This chain links TRBV7-9 with TRBJ1-1, with D unclear. Germline loops: CDR1 SEHNR, CDR2 FQNEAQ (reference sequence). The V gene lost 0 bases and the J gene lost 9 bases, with 11 bases spanning the gap. The CDR3 runs 13 residues. The CDR3 protein is CASSLAGNGQAFF. The CDR3 region has the DNA TGTGCCAGCAGCTTAGCGGGGAACGGCCAAGCTTTCTTT. Filled out from reference TRBV7-9 and TRBJ1-1, the complete variable domain reads DTGVSQNPRHKITKRGQNVTFRCDPISEHNRLYWYRQTLGQGPEFLTYFQNEAQLEKSRLLSDRFSAERPKGSFSTLEIQRTEQGDSAMYLCASSLAGNGQAFFGQGTRLTVV.

This clonotype was observed at least ten times. This chain connects TRBV12-3 or TRBV12-4 to TRBJ2-3, with TRBD2 as a possible D gene (7 bases). Trimming took 4 bases from V and 3 from J, leaving 20 bases between them. The CDR3 runs to 17 residues. CDR3 nucleotides: TGTGCCAGCAGTTCGGGGGCTTCGGGGGGCCGGACAGATACGCAGTATTTT. This gives the protein CASSSGASGGRTDTQYF.

In its sample, this clonotype was seen a few times. The gene calls are TRBV2 and TRBJ1-5, with a weak D call TRBD1 (6 bases). The CDR3 length is 15 residues. Germline V gene sequence: CDR1 SNHLY, CDR2 FYNNEI. Trimming pared 3 bases from V and 5 bases from J, leaving 14 bases between. The CDR3 nucleotides read TGTGCCAGCAGTGACATCAGGGGAATTGATCAGCCCCAGCATTTT. As protein: CASSDIRGIDQPQHF.

The table lists this clonotype with many counts. The chain recombines TRBV6-2 or TRBV6-3 with TRBJ2-5, with D possibly matching TRBD1 (5 bases). This CDR3 contains 12 residues. V gave up 2 bases and J gave up 5 bases, with 6 bases separating them. Germline lookup yields CDR1 MNHEY and CDR2 SVGEGT. CDR3 nucleotide sequence: TGTGCCAGCAGTTACCAGGGCGAGACCCAGTACTTC. Translation: CASSYQGETQYF.